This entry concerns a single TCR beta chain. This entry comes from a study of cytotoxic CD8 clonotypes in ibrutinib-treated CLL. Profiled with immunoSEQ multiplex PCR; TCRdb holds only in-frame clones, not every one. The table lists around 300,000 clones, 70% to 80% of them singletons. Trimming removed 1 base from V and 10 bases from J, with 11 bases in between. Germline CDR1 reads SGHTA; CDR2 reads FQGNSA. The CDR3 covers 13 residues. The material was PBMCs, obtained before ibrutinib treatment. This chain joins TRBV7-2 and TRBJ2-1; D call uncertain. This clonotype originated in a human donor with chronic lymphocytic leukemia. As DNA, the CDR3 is TGTGCCAGCAGCTTAGAATTCGGCAGGGAGCAGTTCTTC. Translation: CASSLEFGREQFF.